The rows below give T cell receptor beta chains drawn from one sample of a study of blood T cell repertoires in COVID-19. Only in-frame clones appear in the TCRdb table, and some are missing; sequencing was by immunoSEQ multiplex PCR. The sample lists about 80,000 clones; about 91% were seen once. Sequenced material: peripheral blood. These receptors came from a woman aged 80 or over with acute or convalescent COVID-19. Both conserved end residues are part of each CDR3. The D gene is left open where the match is weak. The size field is filled for only some rows; it gives once, few, many or a size class.

abundance	v_gene	j_gene	d_gene	CDR3nt	CDR3aa
few	TRBV6-5	TRBJ1-4	TRBD1	TGTGCCAGCAGTTACGGGGGAGGACAGGGCGAAAAACTGTTTTTT	CASSYGGGQGEKLFF
once	TRBV10-3	TRBJ1-4	-	TGTGCCATCAGTGACGTAGGGGCGCAACAAAATGAAAAACTGTTTTTT	CAISDVGAQQNEKLFF
-	TRBV4-1	TRBJ2-7	TRBD2	TGCGCCAGCAGCCACCCAGGACTAGCGGGAGGATACGAGCAGTACTTC	CASSHPGLAGGYEQYF
-	TRBV7-9	TRBJ1-1	-	TGTGCCAGCAGCATCATGAACACTGAAGCTTTCTTT	CASSIMNTEAFF
once	TRBV6-5	TRBJ2-7	TRBD1	TGTGCCAGCATCCCACGGCCGGGACAGTCCTACGAGCAGTACTTC	CASIPRPGQSYEQYF
-	TRBV10-2	TRBJ1-1	-	TGCGCCAGCAGTGAGTCAACAGGGTCAGTAATGAACACTGAAGCTTTCTTT	CASSESTGSVMNTEAFF
-	TRBV5-1	TRBJ1-2	TRBD1	TGCGCCAGCAGCTTGGCCTCGGGGACAGGGGAAGGCTACACCTTC	CASSLASGTGEGYTF
-	TRBV6-2/TRBV6-3	TRBJ2-2	TRBD2	TGTGCCAGCAGCCGGTTGAGCGGGGGGAACACCGGGGAGCTGTTTTTT	CASSRLSGGNTGELFF
few	TRBV3-1/TRBV3-2	TRBJ1-2	TRBD1	TGTGCCAGCAGCCAAGATAGTGGAGGGGGCGGCTATGGCTACACCTTC	CASSQDSGGGGYGYTF
-	TRBV7-2	TRBJ2-7	-	TGTGCCAGCAGCTTAGGGGCGACTACCACGACCTACGAGCAGTACTTC	CASSLGATTTTYEQYF